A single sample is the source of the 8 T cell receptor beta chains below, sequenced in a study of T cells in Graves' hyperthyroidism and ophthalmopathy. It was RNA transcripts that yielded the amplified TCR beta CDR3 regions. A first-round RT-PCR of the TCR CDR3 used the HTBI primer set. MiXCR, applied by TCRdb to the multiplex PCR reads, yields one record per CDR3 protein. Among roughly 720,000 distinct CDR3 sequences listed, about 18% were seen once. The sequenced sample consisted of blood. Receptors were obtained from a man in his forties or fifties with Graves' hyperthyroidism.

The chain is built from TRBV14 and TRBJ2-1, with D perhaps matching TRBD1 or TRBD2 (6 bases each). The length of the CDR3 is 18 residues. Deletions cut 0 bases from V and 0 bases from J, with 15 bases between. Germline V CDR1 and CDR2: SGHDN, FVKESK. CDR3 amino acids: CASSQDRGEPSSYNEQFF. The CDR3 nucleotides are TGTGCCAGCAGCCAAGATAGGGGGGAGCCAAGCTCCTACAATGAGCAGTTCTTC.

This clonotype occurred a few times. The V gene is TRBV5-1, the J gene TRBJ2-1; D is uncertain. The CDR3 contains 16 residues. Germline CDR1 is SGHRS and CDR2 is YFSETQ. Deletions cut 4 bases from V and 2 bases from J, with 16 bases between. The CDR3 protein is CASSVLGRATYNEQFF. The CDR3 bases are TGCGCCAGCAGCGTCTTAGGACGCGCCACCTACAATGAGCAGTTCTTC.

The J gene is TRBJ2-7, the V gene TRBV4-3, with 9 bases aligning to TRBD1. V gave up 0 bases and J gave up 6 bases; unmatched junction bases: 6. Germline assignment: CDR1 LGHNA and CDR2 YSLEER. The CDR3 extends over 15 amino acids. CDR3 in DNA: TGCGCCAGCAGCCAAGACGGACAGGGGCGGCGCGAGCAGTACTTC. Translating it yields CASSQDGQGRREQYF.

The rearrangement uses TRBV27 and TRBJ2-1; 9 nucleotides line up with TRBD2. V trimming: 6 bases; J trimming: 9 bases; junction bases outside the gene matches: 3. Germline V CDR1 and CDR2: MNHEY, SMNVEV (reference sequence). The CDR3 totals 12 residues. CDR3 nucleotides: TGTGCCAGCAGGCCGCGGGGGGGTGAGCAGTTCTTC. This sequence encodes CASRPRGGEQFF.

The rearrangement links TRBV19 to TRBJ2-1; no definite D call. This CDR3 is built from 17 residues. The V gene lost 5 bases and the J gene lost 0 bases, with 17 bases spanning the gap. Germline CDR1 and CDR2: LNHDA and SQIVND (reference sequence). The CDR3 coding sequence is TGTGCCAGTAGTCCCACCGGTCGTGGAAGCTCCTACAATGAGCAGTTCTTC. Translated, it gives CASSPTGRGSSYNEQFF.

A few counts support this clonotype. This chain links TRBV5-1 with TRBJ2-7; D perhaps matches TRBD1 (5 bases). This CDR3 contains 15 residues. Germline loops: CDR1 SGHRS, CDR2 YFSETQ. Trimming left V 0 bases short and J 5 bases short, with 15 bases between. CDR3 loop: CASSLARRGINEQYF. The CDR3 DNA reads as TGCGCCAGCAGCTTGGCCAGAAGGGGCATAAACGAGCAGTACTTC.

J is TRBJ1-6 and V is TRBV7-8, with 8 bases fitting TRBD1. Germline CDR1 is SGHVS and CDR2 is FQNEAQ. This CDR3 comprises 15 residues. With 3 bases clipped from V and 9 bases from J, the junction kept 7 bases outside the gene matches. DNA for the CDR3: TGTGCCAGCAGCTTTACCGGGACAGGAATTTCACCCCTCCACTTT. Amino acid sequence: CASSFTGTGISPLHF.

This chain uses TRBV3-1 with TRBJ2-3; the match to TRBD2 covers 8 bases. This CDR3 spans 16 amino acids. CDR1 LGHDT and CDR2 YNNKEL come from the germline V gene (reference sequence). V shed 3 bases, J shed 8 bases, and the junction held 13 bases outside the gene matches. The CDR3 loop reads CASSHRGVGRAGTQYF. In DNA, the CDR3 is TGTGCCAGCAGCCACCGAGGAGTCGGGAGGGCCGGTACGCAGTATTTT.